The next 27 T cell receptor beta chains were all read from a single sample in a study of identical twins (dated by TCRdb to the mid-2010s). Library preparation was by 5' RACE. Sequenced using an Illumina HiSeq 2000. The public reads were run again by TCRdb, first through fastp at Q25 and then through MiXCR, and only productive beta chains were kept. Each CDR3 protein appears once, grouped with its most common genes and DNA. The sample data list some 500,000 distinct CDR3 sequences, and over 8.5% of these were observed just once. The top ten hold roughly 3% of the sample. In addition, the sample was reused for a study of yellow fever vaccine responses in identical twins.

Sequencing was performed on PBMCs. The receptors shown here come from a woman between 18 and 29 years old in good health.

Ten or more counts support this clonotype. The chain links TRBV12-3 or TRBV12-4 to TRBJ2-1; perhaps TRBD2 as D (6 bases). V lost 9 bases, J lost 2 bases, and 14 bases lay in between. This CDR3 region has 14 residues. DNA for the CDR3: TGTGCCAGTTGGGACTTTAACCCCTACAATGAGCAGTTCTTC. Translated, it gives CASWDFNPYNEQFF.

A few counts support this clonotype. The chain uses TRBV6-2 or TRBV6-3 and TRBJ2-7; TRBD2 matches at 7 bases. The V gene's germline CDR1 is MNHEY and CDR2 SVGEGT. CDR3 length: 12 residues. Trimming cost V 7 bases and J 5 bases; bases outside gene matches: 5. The CDR3 DNA is TGTGCCAGCACCCAACTAGCGCACGAGCAGTACTTC. Its protein is CASTQLAHEQYF.

In this sample, this clonotype turned up a few times. CDR3 nucleotide sequence: TGTGCCAGCAGTCTAGATGGCCTTTGGGGGGCCAACGTCCTGACTTTC. It encodes CASSLDGLWGANVLTF. This chain joins TRBV27 and TRBJ2-6; D is unresolved. This CDR3 contains 16 residues. The germline V gene has CDR1 MNHEY and CDR2 SMNVEV (reference sequence). Trimming stripped 5 bases from V and 4 bases from J, with 15 bases between.

This clonotype was picked up a small number of times. This sequence joins TRBV27 and TRBJ2-7; maybe TRBD2 (5 bases). V was clipped by 3 bases and J by 7 bases, with 10 bases between them. The CDR3 is 12 amino acids. The germline CDR1 and CDR2 sequences are MNHEY and SMNVEV (reference sequence). CDR3 amino acids: CASSFSLGEQYF. In nucleotides, the CDR3 is TGTGCCAGCAGTTTTTCACTAGGAGAGCAGTACTTC.

This clonotype was observed many times. This sequence joins TRBV18 and TRBJ2-1; D possibly matches TRBD1 or TRBD2 (5 bases each). The CDR3 runs to 13 residues. Trimming shortened V by 3 bases and J by 9 bases, and 12 bases separated the two germline ends. CDR1 KGHSH and CDR2 LQKENI come from the germline V gene. The CDR3 loop is CASSPTRDAEQFF. The CDR3 nucleotides read TGTGCCAGCTCACCGACCCGGGACGCTGAGCAGTTCTTC.

V usage is TRBV14 and J usage is TRBJ2-1; 7 bases are shared with TRBD2. The CDR3 runs to 24 residues. Trimming removed 7 bases from V and 5 bases from J; junction bases left unmatched: 38. Germline CDR1 SGHDN, CDR2 FVKESK. The CDR3 here is CASTLRGLPKSPGAPPSQNNEQFF. The DNA of the CDR3 is TGTGCCAGCACCCTGAGGGGACTACCAAAATCCCCTGGGGCACCACCTTCCCAAAACAATGAGCAGTTCTTC.

J is TRBJ2-3 and V is TRBV27, with D uncertain. Germline lookup yields CDR1 MNHEY and CDR2 SMNVEV (reference sequence). Trimming cost V 7 bases and J 5 bases, with 13 bases left between them. The CDR3 runs to 13 residues. In DNA form, the CDR3 reads TGTGCCAGCATTTCCCTCGGCCTAGATACGCAGTATTTT. Translated, it gives CASISLGLDTQYF.

This clonotype showed up many times. The genes are TRBV5-1 and TRBJ1-2, with 8 positions matching TRBD1. CDR1 is SGHRS and CDR2 is YFSETQ in the germline V gene. The CDR3 loop spans 16 amino acids. V was clipped by 3 bases and J by 0 bases; unmatched bases: 7. Written as DNA, the CDR3 is TGCGCCAGCAGCTCCGGACAGGGTCAAGCTAACTATGGCTACACCTTC. Translated, it gives CASSSGQGQANYGYTF.

V is TRBV27 and J is TRBJ2-3; D possibly matches TRBD1 or TRBD2 (5 bases each). The CDR3 sequence is 16 residues long. V gave up 4 bases and J gave up 4 bases, with 18 bases separating them. Germline values: CDR1 MNHEY, CDR2 SMNVEV (reference sequence). The CDR3 region is CASSSTFSGRADTQYF. The DNA for the CDR3 is TGTGCCAGCAGTTCCACCTTTTCGGGGCGGGCAGATACGCAGTATTTT.

The sample holds many counts of this clonotype. The chain has TRBV7-9 and TRBJ1-4, with 7 positions matching TRBD1. There are 15 residues in the CDR3. Per the germline V gene, CDR1 is SEHNR and CDR2 is FQNEAQ (reference sequence). The ends lost 5 bases at V and 0 bases at J; junction bases unmatched: 3. This chain's CDR3 is CASSETGATNEKLFF. CDR3 sequence (DNA): TGTGCCAGCAGCGAAACAGGGGCAACTAATGAAAAACTGTTTTTT.

The chain is built from TRBV25-1 and TRBJ2-1; D unclear. The germline V and J ends were trimmed by 1 base and 15 bases, with 16 bases remaining between them. The length of the CDR3 is 13 residues. From germline, CDR1 is MGHDK and CDR2 SYGVNS. The CDR3 is CASSEFRSGAVFF. CDR3 nucleotide sequence: TGTGCCAGCAGTGAATTCCGCTCGGGCGCCGTGTTCTTC.

This clonotype has just a few counts. The V and J genes are TRBV10-2 and TRBJ2-2; D not resolved. Germline values: CDR1 WSHSY, CDR2 SAAADI. This CDR3 is 13 amino acids long. V was cut by 4 bases and J by 7 bases, with 10 bases left in between. The CDR3 region is CASSVDPSGELFF. CDR3 sequence (DNA): TGCGCCAGCAGTGTCGACCCTAGCGGGGAGCTGTTTTTT.

V is TRBV20-1 and J is TRBJ2-7; 8 bases are shared with TRBD1. The length of the CDR3 is 13 residues. Trimming removed 3 bases from V and 5 bases from J; junction bases left unmatched: 6. Germline CDR1 and CDR2: DFQATT and SNEGSKA (reference sequence). In DNA form, the CDR3 reads TGCAGTGCTAGGACAGGGGAGTCCAACGAGCAGTACTTC. Translating gives CSARTGESNEQYF.

This clonotype was seen repeatedly, ten times or more. The CDR3, as DNA: TGCAGTGCTAGCGGGTATTTCCTTAGCGAGCAGTTCTTC. This codes for CSASGYFLSEQFF. The rearrangement uses TRBV20-1 and TRBJ2-1; D unresolved. From germline, CDR1 is DFQATT and CDR2 SNEGSKA (reference sequence). V was clipped by 3 bases and J by 10 bases, with 16 bases between them. The CDR3 is made up of 13 amino acids.

The rearrangement links TRBV11-2 to TRBJ2-5, with D possibly called TRBD1 or TRBD2 (5 bases each). Trimming stripped 10 bases from V and 5 bases from J, with 17 bases between. This CDR3 is 13 amino acids long. Germline loops: CDR1 SGHAT, CDR2 FQNNGV. The CDR3 protein is CANKGDGAETQYF. The CDR3 DNA follows: TGTGCCAACAAGGGAGACGGGGCGGAGACCCAGTACTTC.

This clonotype has at least ten counts. The chain joins TRBV27 to TRBJ2-7, with 8 bases identical to TRBD1. The CDR3 runs to 12 residues. Germline trimming cut 3 bases from V and 6 bases from J; bases unmatched to any gene: 1. Germline V CDR1 and CDR2: MNHEY, SMNVEV (reference sequence). CDR3 nucleotides: TGTGCCAGCAGTTTCACAGGGGGCGAGCAGTACTTC. Translated, it gives CASSFTGGEQYF.

The chain links TRBV6-5 to TRBJ2-5, with D possibly TRBD2 on 5 matching bases. The V gene's germline CDR1 is MNHEY and CDR2 SVGAGI. V lost 0 bases, J lost 5 bases, and 10 bases lay in between. The CDR3 covers 14 residues. Here the CDR3 DNA reads TGTGCCAGCAGTTACTCGGGAGTTGTTGAGACCCAGTACTTC. It is translated as CASSYSGVVETQYF.

This clonotype was seen only a few times. This chain connects TRBV9 to TRBJ1-5; D may be TRBD1 (6 bases). The V and J ends lost 5 bases and 3 bases respectively, with 12 bases between them. This CDR3 region has 14 residues. Germline loops: CDR1 SGDLS, CDR2 YYNGEE. CDR3 DNA sequence: TGTGCCAGCAGTAAAGGACAGTCCAATCAGCCCCAGCATTTT. This encodes CASSKGQSNQPQHF. The whole variable domain, filled in from reference TRBV9 and TRBJ1-5, reads DSGVTQTPKHLITATGQRVTLRCSPRSGDLSVYWYQQSLDQGLQFLIQYYNGEERAKGNILERFSAQQFPDLHSELNLSSLELGDSALYFCASSKGQSNQPQHFGDGTRLSIL.

This clonotype occurred many times. J is TRBJ2-1 and V is TRBV12-5; 14 bases agree with TRBD2. This CDR3 region has 16 residues. V gave up 1 base and J gave up 7 bases; unmatched junction bases: 3. Germline V lookup: CDR1 LGHNT, CDR2 FRNRAP. CDR3 region: CASGLAGLAGENEQFF. The CDR3 DNA sequence: TGTGCTAGTGGTTTGGCGGGACTAGCGGGAGAGAATGAGCAGTTCTTC.

The chain joins TRBV3-1 to TRBJ2-2, with TRBD1 matching over 7 bases. The CDR3 runs to 15 residues. The junction had 8 bases not matched to a gene; V was cut back by 6 bases and J by 4 bases. Looked up from germline, CDR1 is LGHDT and CDR2 is YNNKEL (reference sequence). The DNA for the CDR3 is TGTGCCAGCAGTTACAGGGGTCCTACCACCGGGGAGCTGTTTTTT. Amino acids: CASSYRGPTTGELFF.

V is TRBV7-9 and J is TRBJ2-3, with 12 bases identical to TRBD2. J gave up 5 bases and V 5 bases, and 2 bases lay outside the gene matches. This CDR3 spans 14 amino acids. CDR1 and CDR2 from the germline V gene are SEHNR and FQNEAQ (reference sequence). The CDR3 DNA sequence: TGTGCCAGCAGCATGGGACTAGCGGGAGATACGCAGTATTTT. This encodes CASSMGLAGDTQYF. Full variable domain (remainder filled in from reference TRBV7-9 and TRBJ2-3): DTGVSQNPRHKITKRGQNVTFRCDPISEHNRLYWYRQTLGQGPEFLTYFQNEAQLEKSRLLSDRFSAERPKGSFSTLEIQRTEQGDSAMYLCASSMGLAGDTQYFGPGTRLTVL.

This clonotype turned up a few times. The chain has TRBV18 and TRBJ2-5; D is unresolved. Trimming shortened V by 2 bases and J by 0 bases, and 10 bases separated the two germline ends. The CDR3 has 15 residues. The germline gives CDR1 KGHSH, CDR2 LQKENI. The CDR3 region is CASSPFRSYQETQYF. The CDR3, as DNA: TGTGCCAGCTCACCATTTAGGTCGTACCAAGAGACCCAGTACTTC.

This clonotype came up a few times. The J gene is TRBJ2-3, the V gene TRBV3-1, with TRBD2 matching over 11 bases. V was clipped by 4 bases and J by 2 bases; unmatched bases: 11. From germline, CDR1 is LGHDT and CDR2 YNNKEL (reference sequence). The CDR3 totals 18 residues. DNA of the CDR3: TGTGCCAGCAGCCTGACCACCCTAGCGGGAGGTGACACAGATACGCAGTATTTT. Translation: CASSLTTLAGGDTDTQYF.

This clonotype appeared many times. J is TRBJ2-1 and V is TRBV24-1, with 8 bases matching TRBD1. This CDR3 is built from 14 residues. Germline V lookup: CDR1 KGHDR, CDR2 SFDVKD. The ends lost 3 bases at V and 5 bases at J; junction bases unmatched: 2. As DNA, the CDR3 is TGTGCCACCAGTGATCCGACAGGGGACAATGAGCAGTTCTTC. It translates to CATSDPTGDNEQFF.

This clonotype has only a few counts. Its ends do not fully match the called genes, so a read error is possible. V is TRBV20-1 and J is TRBJ2-1; possibly TRBD1 for D (5 bases). Germline CDR1 and CDR2: DFQATT and SNEGSKA (reference sequence). This CDR3 spans 17 amino acids. The CDR3 reads CCARDFAGRVTFGEQFF. In DNA form, the CDR3 reads TGCTGTGCTAGAGATTTCGCCGGCAGGGTCACGTTCGGTGAGCAGTTCTTC.

This clonotype was observed many times. The chain uses TRBV5-6 and TRBJ2-1; a weak D match, TRBD2 (5 bases). CDR3 length equals 14 residues. V was shortened by 3 bases and J by 5 bases, with 12 bases between the two germline ends. Germline V gene data show CDR1 as SGHDT and CDR2 as YYEEEE. Written as DNA, the CDR3 is TGTGCCAGCAGCTCGGACTTTTTAGACAATGAGCAGTTCTTC. Translation: CASSSDFLDNEQFF.

This clonotype was seen a few times. The V and J genes are TRBV7-4 and TRBJ2-1; 8 bases map to TRBD2. The ends lost 1 base at V and 5 bases at J; junction bases unmatched: 4. The length of the CDR3 is 15 residues. Germline CDR1 SGHVT, CDR2 SQSDAQ. The CDR3 bases are TGTGCCAGCAGCTTAGGGACTAGCAGTAACAATGAGCAGTTCTTC. Its translation: CASSLGTSSNNEQFF.